This entry lists 16 T cell receptor beta chains sequenced from one sample in a study of blood T cell repertoires in COVID-19. Profiling relied on immunoSEQ multiplex PCR, and the TCRdb table lists in-frame clones only, not all of them. The sample lists about 180,000 clones; roughly 80% were seen once. Sequenced: PBMCs or T cells enriched from blood (not recorded which). All receptors derive from a man in his 60s who had been exposed to COVID-19.

The chain uses TRBV5-1 and TRBJ2-7, with TRBD2 identical over 11 bases. The CDR3 loop spans 18 amino acids. Trimming took 0 bases from V and 3 from J; bases not matched to a gene: 11. The germline CDR1 and CDR2 sequences are SGHRS and YFSETQ. CDR3 DNA: TGCGCCAGCAGCTTGGTCGGGGATGGCACTAGCGGGGGCTACGAGCAGTACTTC. The encoded protein is CASSLVGDGTSGGYEQYF.

The chain joins TRBV24-1 to TRBJ2-5; D may be TRBD2 (6 bases). V was shortened by 9 bases and J by 4 bases, with 8 bases between the two germline ends. The CDR3 length is 11 residues. Germline V gene data show CDR1 as KGHDR and CDR2 as SFDVKD. CDR3 sequence: CATAGGETQYF. CDR3 coding DNA: TGTGCCACCGCCGGGGGAGAGACCCAGTACTTC.

The CDR3 here is CASSLGQGSEKLFF. The CDR3, as DNA: TGTGCCAGCAGCCTAGGACAGGGTAGTGAAAAACTGTTTTTT. This chain joins TRBV9 and TRBJ1-4; 8 nucleotides line up with TRBD1. V was clipped by 4 bases and J by 7 bases; unmatched bases: 6. The CDR3 extends over 14 amino acids. Germline loops: CDR1 SGDLS, CDR2 YYNGEE.

J is TRBJ2-5 and V is TRBV27; 8 bases map to TRBD1. Germline V lookup: CDR1 MNHEY, CDR2 SMNVEV (reference sequence). This CDR3 has 14 amino acids. V lost 6 bases and J lost 2; bases outside the gene matches: 5. For the CDR3, the DNA is TGTGCCAGCAGGACCAGGACAGGGCAAGAGACCCAGTACTTC. It translates to CASRTRTGQETQYF.

This clone was counted between two and nine times. The CDR3: CASSQSQGDNSPLHF. The DNA for the CDR3 is TGTGCCAGCTCTCAGAGTCAGGGTGATAATTCACCCCTCCACTTT. The chain uses TRBV18 and TRBJ1-6; weak D call: TRBD1 (5 bases). This CDR3 spans 15 amino acids. Trimming took 6 bases from V and 5 from J, leaving 14 bases between them. Germline V gives CDR1 KGHSH, CDR2 LQKENI.

The genes are TRBV6-5 and TRBJ2-2, with D hard to call. The length of the CDR3 is 14 residues. Germline V gives CDR1 MNHEY, CDR2 SVGAGI. With 6 bases removed from V and 2 bases from J, the gap between germline ends came to 10 bases. As DNA, the CDR3 is TGTGCCAGCAGGGCAGTTAGCAACACCGGGGAGCTGTTTTTT. This codes for CASRAVSNTGELFF.

The V and J genes are TRBV7-9 and TRBJ1-3; D gene uncertain. The CDR3 runs 12 residues. Trimming stripped 3 bases from V and 4 bases from J, with 4 bases between. The germline CDR1 and CDR2 sequences are SEHNR and FQNEAQ (reference sequence). CDR3 sequence: CASSFGGNTIYF. In DNA, the CDR3 is TGTGCCAGCAGCTTTGGCGGAAACACCATATATTTT.

V and J are TRBV27 and TRBJ1-4, with D possibly TRBD1 on 6 matching bases. The CDR3 is 15 amino acids. Germline CDR1 is MNHEY and CDR2 is SMNVEV (reference sequence). V lost 10 bases and J 8 bases, leaving 23 bases between the germline ends. The CDR3 region is CATNLGGGAGEKLFF. The CDR3 region has the DNA TGTGCCACTAACCTTGGTGGGGGGGCTGGAGAAAAACTGTTTTTT.

This chain joins TRBV7-9 and TRBJ2-1, with 15 nucleotides matching TRBD2. The V segment lost 1 base and the J segment 4 bases; nucleotides outside the gene matches: 2. This CDR3 is built from 17 residues. The germline V gene has CDR1 SEHNR and CDR2 FQNEAQ (reference sequence). The chain's CDR3 is CASSLGTSGRGYNEQFF. CDR3 coding DNA: TGTGCCAGCAGCTTAGGGACTAGCGGGAGGGGGTACAATGAGCAGTTCTTC.

The chain joins TRBV6-5 to TRBJ1-1; D possibly corresponds to TRBD1 (5 bases). V dropped 2 bases and J dropped 6 bases, with 10 bases sitting between them. Germline values: CDR1 MNHEY, CDR2 SVGAGI. The CDR3 has 13 amino acids. The CDR3 region has the DNA TGTGCCAGCAGTTACCTTCAGGGCCCTGAAGCTTTCTTT. Translating it yields CASSYLQGPEAFF.

This clone turned up a few times. This sequence joins TRBV18 and TRBJ2-7; D perhaps matches TRBD2 (6 bases). V was clipped by 5 bases and J by 4 bases, with 15 bases between them. The CDR3 totals 14 residues. The V gene's germline CDR1 is KGHSH and CDR2 LQKENI. The DNA for the CDR3 is TGTGCCAGCTCATCCCGGGACTCAAATTACGAGCAGTACTTC. Its protein is CASSSRDSNYEQYF.

The chain joins TRBV7-2 to TRBJ1-2; TRBD1 matches at 11 bases. The germline CDR1 and CDR2 sequences are SGHTA and FQGNSA. J gave up 2 bases and V 8 bases, and 13 bases lay outside the gene matches. The CDR3 loop spans 17 amino acids. The CDR3 loop is CASPQLGGTGGNYGYTF. The DNA of the CDR3 is TGTGCCAGCCCCCAATTGGGGGGGACAGGGGGAAACTATGGCTACACCTTC.

The V call is TRBV3-1 (or the pseudogene TRBV3-2), the J call TRBJ1-5, with D possibly matching TRBD1 (5 bases). In germline, CDR1 is LGHDT, CDR2 YNNKEL (reference sequence). The CDR3 contains 12 residues. Between the trimmed V and J ends, which lost 8 bases and 5 bases, there was a span of 10 bases. The CDR3 region is CASRRGDQPQHF. As DNA, the CDR3 is TGTGCCAGCCGACGGGGGGATCAGCCCCAGCATTTT.

This chain links TRBV7-9 with TRBJ1-5, with D possibly being TRBD1 (6 bases). Germline values: CDR1 SEHNR, CDR2 FQNEAQ (reference sequence). The V gene lost 3 bases and the J gene lost 3 bases, with 15 bases spanning the gap. This CDR3 has 16 residues. This chain's CDR3 is CASSLGGGVNNQPQHF. The CDR3 coding sequence is TGTGCCAGCAGCTTGGGAGGGGGGGTTAACAATCAGCCCCAGCATTTT.

The chain combines TRBV5-1 with TRBJ2-5; 7 nucleotides agree with TRBD2. The germline CDR1 and CDR2 sequences are SGHRS and YFSETQ. V was pared by 0 bases and J by 1 base, with 6 bases of the junction left unmatched. This CDR3 is 16 amino acids long. In DNA, the CDR3 is TGCGCCAGCAGCTTGGCCTCACTAGCGAGCCAAGAGACCCAGTACTTC. Protein: CASSLASLASQETQYF.

The chain couples TRBV4-1 to TRBJ1-1; maybe TRBD1 (6 bases). CDR3 length: 14 residues. V lost 1 base to trimming and J lost 4 bases, with 10 bases between them. Germline V gene data show CDR1 as MGHRA and CDR2 as YSYEKL. The CDR3 sequence is CASSQVQGTTEAFF. CDR3 nucleotides: TGCGCCAGCAGCCAAGTCCAGGGGACCACTGAAGCTTTCTTT.